Listed here is a single T cell receptor beta chain. What it binds is unknown. These data originate in a study of shared clonotypes between healthy human individuals. Broader study findings: The sharing of approximately 4.6% of naive CD4 clonotypes was seen across a few donors. Since donors were few, the genetic and exposure-history diversity represented was limited.

The table came from immunoSEQ multiplex PCR; TCRdb's copy has only in-frame clones and leaves some out. Of roughly 1,500,000 clones listed, nearly 99% were seen once; the top ten hold about 0.4%. This CDR3 comprises 15 residues. Germline CDR1 MDHEN, CDR2 SYDVKM. Trimming pared 6 bases from V and 2 bases from J, leaving 14 bases between. The TCR comes from a man aged 25-45 years in good health. Sequencing was carried out using naive CD4+ T cells sorted from blood. Subset denoted: CD45RA+ positively selected. The rearrangement uses TRBV28 and TRBJ2-1, with no clear D. The CDR3: CASRPLDSPYNEQFF. CDR3 nucleotide sequence: TGTGCCAGCAGGCCTCTCGATTCCCCCTACAATGAGCAGTTCTTC.